This TCR beta chain was profiled in a study of long-term antiretroviral therapy in people with HIV. Treatment for all HIV-infected participants took place in the United States. The sample holds a few counts of this clone. No antigen is known for it. The CDR3 extends over 14 amino acids. V dropped 4 bases and J dropped 5; count of bases not matched to a gene: 5. Germline lookup yields CDR1 MNHNS and CDR2 SASEGT. Findings of the study overall: Despite increasing after ART, diversity remained lower than that of transplant donor controls.

The run of the v3.0 immunoSEQ assay was at survey level. Sequencing was performed with immunoSEQ multiplex PCR; in TCRdb, only in-frame clones are kept and a portion is missing. The sample consists of fewer than 30,000 clones, 70% to 85% of them appearing once. V is TRBV6-1 and J is TRBJ2-5; TRBD2 matches at 9 bases. This sample comprised unsorted PBMCs, obtained 0.7 years before starting antiretroviral therapy. The TCR was taken from a man aged 25-45 years with HIV. The CDR3 DNA is TGTGCCAGCAGTGTAGCGGGAGAGGTGGAGACCCAGTACTTC. Translated: CASSVAGEVETQYF.